A selection of T cell receptor beta chains follows, all from one sample in a study of response to subunit inactivated influenza vaccine. TCRdb re-analysed the RT-PCR reads in MiXCR, keeping a single row per CDR3 protein. The sample shows about half a million distinct CDR3 sequences, about a tenth of them seen only once. The material was PBMCs from blood, obtained roughly 47 days after vaccination. These TCRs come from a man aged 50 or older who received an inactivated influenza vaccine. CDR3s include the opening cysteine and the closing phenylalanine or tryptophan. D genes are given only for firm matches. The size of a clone is reported for some rows only, either as once, few or many, or as a class for expanded clones.

D: .
V: TRBV27
J: TRBJ1-5
size: few
CDR3: CASSNIANQPQHF
DNA: TGTGCCAGCAGTAACATAGCCAATCAGCCCCAGCATTTT

D: .
V: TRBV6-2/TRBV6-3
J: TRBJ2-2
size: .
CDR3: CASSVDRFTGELFF
DNA: TGTGCCAGCAGTGTGGACAGATTCACCGGGGAGCTGTTTTTT

D: TRBD2
V: TRBV7-3
J: TRBJ2-3
size: few
CDR3: CASSLTFLAGGSTDTQYF
DNA: TGTGCCAGCAGCTTAACGTTCCTAGCGGGAGGTAGCACAGATACGCAGTATTTT

D: .
V: TRBV28
J: TRBJ1-2
size: .
CDR3: CASSLFAGVGYTF
DNA: TGTGCCAGCAGTTTATTTGCGGGAGTCGGCTACACCTTC

D: TRBD2
V: TRBV6-2/TRBV6-3
J: TRBJ2-5
size: few
CDR3: CASRRTGLAGIRKDLQETQYF
DNA: TGTGCCAGCAGGCGAACAGGACTAGCGGGAATTCGGAAAGATCTTCAGGAGACCCAGTACTTC

D: TRBD1
V: TRBV2
J: TRBJ1-1
size: .
CDR3: CASTTGGQGNTEAFF
DNA: TGTGCCAGCACCACGGGGGGACAGGGAAACACTGAAGCTTTCTTT

D: TRBD2
V: TRBV4-1
J: TRBJ2-3
size: few
CDR3: CASSQDNSGGTDTQYF
DNA: TGCGCCAGCAGCCAAGATAATAGCGGGGGCACAGATACGCAGTATTTT

D: TRBD1
V: TRBV15
J: TRBJ2-7
size: many
CDR3: CATSREDRAYEQYF
DNA: TGTGCCACCAGCAGAGAGGACAGGGCCTACGAGCAGTACTTC

D: .
V: TRBV6-6
J: TRBJ2-3
size: few
CDR3: CASLSSWDTQYF
DNA: TGTGCCAGTCTTTCTAGCTGGGATACGCAGTATTTT

D: .
V: TRBV15
J: TRBJ2-7
size: many
CDR3: CATSRDRVGLRQYF
DNA: TGTGCCACCAGCAGAGACAGGGTTGGTTTACGGCAGTACTTC

D: .
V: TRBV5-1
J: TRBJ2-2
size: few
CDR3: CASSSGTLDTGELFF
DNA: TGCGCCAGCAGTTCCGGGACGTTGGACACCGGGGAGCTGTTTTTT

D: .
V: TRBV29-1
J: TRBJ2-3
size: few
CDR3: CSVEPGQGDTQYF
DNA: TGCAGCGTTGAACCAGGGCAAGGAGATACGCAGTATTTT

D: .
V: TRBV12-3/TRBV12-4
J: TRBJ1-3
size: few
CDR3: CASSLAGFSGNTIYF
DNA: TGTGCCAGCAGTTTAGCAGGGTTCTCTGGAAACACCATATATTTT

D: TRBD1
V: TRBV5-1
J: TRBJ2-7
size: .
CDR3: CASSFTGQGTHEQYF
DNA: TGCGCCAGCAGCTTTACAGGACAGGGGACACACGAGCAGTACTTC

D: .
V: TRBV5-1
J: TRBJ2-3
size: .
CDR3: CASSSGLSRADTQYF
DNA: TGCGCCAGCAGCTCGGGACTTTCCCGTGCAGATACGCAGTATTTT

D: TRBD1
V: TRBV12-3/TRBV12-4
J: TRBJ1-5
size: .
CDR3: CASRIGTVSNQPQHF
DNA: TGTGCCAGCAGAATAGGGACAGTTAGCAATCAGCCCCAGCATTTT

D: .
V: TRBV29-1
J: TRBJ2-7
size: many
CDR3: CSLRWGRYF
DNA: TGCAGCCTTAGATGGGGAAGGTACTTC

D: .
V: TRBV5-6
J: TRBJ2-1
size: .
CDR3: CASSPEAGSSYNEQFF
DNA: TGTGCCAGCAGCCCGGAAGCGGGTAGCTCCTACAATGAGCAGTTCTTC

D: .
V: TRBV15
J: TRBJ2-1
size: few
CDR3: CATSRGVQGHYNEQFF
DNA: TGTGCCACCAGCAGGGGGGTACAGGGACACTACAATGAGCAGTTCTTC

D: .
V: TRBV7-2
J: TRBJ2-2
size: few
CDR3: CASSLAGHLNTGELFF
DNA: TGTGCCAGCAGCTTAGCTGGACACCTGAACACCGGGGAGCTGTTTTTT

D: TRBD1
V: TRBV10-3
J: TRBJ1-5
size: many
CDR3: CAISEDRGDQPQHF
DNA: TGTGCCATCAGTGAGGACAGGGGGGATCAGCCCCAGCATTTT

D: .
V: TRBV7-3
J: TRBJ2-1
size: few
CDR3: CASSLTVSHNEQFF
DNA: TGTGCCAGCAGCTTAACGGTCTCCCACAATGAGCAGTTCTTC

D: TRBD2
V: TRBV29-1
J: TRBJ2-1
size: many
CDR3: CSAVGTNQYNEQFF
DNA: TGCAGCGCTGTGGGGACTAACCAATACAATGAGCAGTTCTTC

D: .
V: TRBV29-1
J: TRBJ2-1
size: .
CDR3: CSVGRTIIYNEQFF
DNA: TGCAGCGTTGGGAGGACCATCATCTACAATGAGCAGTTCTTC

D: .
V: TRBV7-2
J: TRBJ2-5
size: .
CDR3: CASSRGGALETQYF
DNA: TGTGCCAGCAGTAGAGGGGGGGCATTAGAGACCCAGTACTTC

D: TRBD1
V: TRBV5-1
J: TRBJ1-1
size: .
CDR3: CASSLGQGNEAFF
DNA: TGCGCCAGCAGCTTGGGACAGGGGAACGAAGCTTTCTTT

D: TRBD2
V: TRBV6-5
J: TRBJ2-2
size: .
CDR3: CASSYSPSGGTGELFF
DNA: TGTGCCAGCAGTTACTCCCCGAGCGGGGGCACCGGGGAGCTGTTTTTT

D: .
V: TRBV10-3
J: TRBJ2-7
size: many
CDR3: CAVGQGSYEQYF
DNA: TGTGCCGTAGGGCAGGGGTCCTACGAGCAGTACTTC

D: TRBD2
V: TRBV20-1
J: TRBJ2-3
size: many
CDR3: CSAFSGGGPNTDTQYF
DNA: TGCAGTGCTTTTTCCGGGGGGGGCCCCAACACAGATACGCAGTATTTT

D: TRBD2
V: TRBV20-1
J: TRBJ2-1
size: few
CDR3: CSARPGGTHNEQFF
DNA: TGCAGTGCTAGGCCGGGGGGGACGCACAATGAGCAGTTCTTC

D: .
V: TRBV4-3
J: TRBJ2-7
size: few
CDR3: CASSQELEGPYEQYF
DNA: TGCGCCAGCAGCCAAGAACTGGAGGGTCCCTACGAGCAGTACTTC

D: .
V: TRBV12-3/TRBV12-4
J: TRBJ2-1
size: many
CDR3: CASRNLGGRYNEQFF
DNA: TGTGCCAGCAGAAATCTCGGGGGGCGGTACAATGAGCAGTTCTTC

D: TRBD2
V: TRBV28
J: TRBJ2-3
size: .
CDR3: CASRAQGLAAFTDTQYF
DNA: TGTGCCAGCAGGGCACAGGGACTAGCGGCTTTCACAGATACGCAGTATTTT

D: TRBD1
V: TRBV2
J: TRBJ1-1
size: few
CDR3: CASSEGQGALGTEAFF
DNA: TGTGCCAGCAGTGAAGGGCAGGGGGCTTTAGGAACTGAAGCTTTCTTT

D: TRBD2
V: TRBV5-6
J: TRBJ2-3
size: .
CDR3: CASSLVSGGPADTQYF
DNA: TGTGCCAGCAGCTTGGTCTCGGGAGGGCCGGCAGATACGCAGTATTTT

D: TRBD2
V: TRBV7-2
J: TRBJ2-2
size: many
CDR3: CASSTGLAGIGELFF
DNA: TGTGCCAGCAGTACGGGACTAGCGGGGATAGGGGAGCTGTTTTTT

D: .
V: TRBV2
J: TRBJ2-1
size: few
CDR3: CASRQGGNEQFF
DNA: TGTGCCAGCAGGCAGGGCGGCAATGAGCAGTTCTTC

D: .
V: TRBV6-2/TRBV6-3
J: TRBJ1-1
size: many
CDR3: CASSRDGGNTEAFF
DNA: TGTGCCAGCAGCCGGGACGGGGGGAACACTGAAGCTTTCTTT

D: TRBD1
V: TRBV5-1
J: TRBJ1-2
size: many
CDR3: CASSRLTGVYGYTF
DNA: TGCGCCAGCAGCCGGTTGACAGGGGTCTATGGCTACACCTTC

D: TRBD1
V: TRBV12-3/TRBV12-4
J: TRBJ2-1
size: many
CDR3: CASSLVSGGGEQFF
DNA: TGTGCCAGCAGTTTAGTGTCAGGGGGCGGTGAGCAGTTCTTC

D: .
V: TRBV20-1
J: TRBJ1-5
size: few
CDR3: CSAPRGGNQPQHF
DNA: TGCAGTGCTCCAAGGGGAGGCAATCAGCCCCAGCATTTT

D: .
V: TRBV15
J: TRBJ2-5
size: few
CDR3: CATSRVFREGRLETQYF
DNA: TGTGCCACCAGCAGAGTCTTCCGTGAAGGGAGACTGGAGACCCAGTACTTC

D: TRBD1
V: TRBV7-2
J: TRBJ2-7
size: many
CDR3: CASSLSGGLAYEQYF
DNA: TGTGCCAGCAGCTTGTCAGGGGGCCTTGCCTACGAGCAGTACTTC

D: TRBD2
V: TRBV20-1
J: TRBJ2-2
size: .
CDR3: CSGLAGTGELFF
DNA: TGCAGTGGGTTAGCGGGCACCGGGGAGCTGTTTTTT

D: .
V: TRBV24-1
J: TRBJ2-1
size: few
CDR3: CATSDPSGYGYNEQFF
DNA: TGTGCCACCAGTGATCCCTCTGGGTACGGCTACAATGAGCAGTTCTTC

D: .
V: TRBV10-3
J: TRBJ1-4
size: .
CDR3: CAISGADDGLFF
DNA: TGTGCCATCAGTGGGGCCGACGACGGACTGTTTTTT

D: TRBD2
V: TRBV29-1
J: TRBJ2-1
size: few
CDR3: CSVEALAGPYNEQFF
DNA: TGCAGCGTTGAGGCACTAGCGGGACCCTACAATGAGCAGTTCTTC

D: .
V: TRBV7-9
J: TRBJ2-3
size: few
CDR3: CASEGGPSDTQYF
DNA: TGTGCCAGCGAAGGAGGGCCCTCTGATACGCAGTATTTT

D: .
V: TRBV12-3/TRBV12-4
J: TRBJ1-5
size: few
CDR3: CASSLAQYSNQPQHF
DNA: TGTGCCAGCAGTTTGGCCCAATATAGCAATCAGCCCCAGCATTTT

D: .
V: TRBV7-2
J: TRBJ2-5
size: few
CDR3: CASSFAGVGAETQYF
DNA: TGTGCCAGCAGCTTCGCAGGGGTGGGTGCAGAGACCCAGTACTTC

D: TRBD2
V: TRBV5-1
J: TRBJ2-3
size: few
CDR3: CASSKEAGGVRDTQYF
DNA: TGCGCCAGCAGCAAAGAAGCGGGGGGAGTTAGAGATACGCAGTATTTT

D: TRBD1
V: TRBV7-8
J: TRBJ2-2
size: .
CDR3: CASSLIGGSGTGELFF
DNA: TGTGCCAGCAGCCTCATAGGGGGCTCGGGCACCGGGGAGCTGTTTTTT

D: TRBD2
V: TRBV4-2
J: TRBJ2-3
size: .
CDR3: CASSRGGEADTQYF
DNA: TGTGCCAGCAGCCGGGGGGGGGAGGCGGATACGCAGTATTTT

D: .
V: TRBV5-1
J: TRBJ2-5
size: few
CDR3: CASSLDSPKGETQYF
DNA: TGCGCCAGCAGCTTGGACAGCCCCAAAGGGGAGACCCAGTACTTC

D: .
V: TRBV2
J: TRBJ2-7
size: .
CDR3: CASRNRATYEQYF
DNA: TGTGCCAGCAGAAACAGGGCGACCTACGAGCAGTACTTC

D: .
V: TRBV7-2
J: TRBJ1-2
size: .
CDR3: CASSPDKGGYTF
DNA: TGTGCCAGCAGCCCGGACAAAGGTGGCTACACCTTC

D: TRBD1
V: TRBV7-8
J: TRBJ2-7
size: few
CDR3: CASSLATGGLNEQYF
DNA: TGTGCCAGCAGCTTAGCCACAGGGGGCCTGAACGAGCAGTACTTC

D: TRBD2
V: TRBV6-5
J: TRBJ2-5
size: few
CDR3: CASSSSGLAGKVQETQYF
DNA: TGTGCCAGCAGTTCCTCGGGACTAGCGGGGAAGGTCCAAGAGACCCAGTACTTC

D: TRBD2
V: TRBV20-1
J: TRBJ2-7
size: .
CDR3: CSARALSGRIYEQYF
DNA: TGCAGTGCTAGAGCTCTCAGCGGGAGGATTTACGAGCAGTACTTC

D: .
V: TRBV7-8
J: TRBJ2-1
size: many
CDR3: CASKAEPSYNEQFF
DNA: TGTGCCAGCAAAGCGGAGCCTTCCTACAATGAGCAGTTCTTC